This T cell receptor (beta chain) was found in a study of response to subunit inactivated influenza vaccine listed by TCRdb under 2018. Concerning the study at large: The study used deep quantitative T cell receptor repertoire profiling to track responses to a trivalent subunit inactivated influenza vaccine. The paper's findings and limits, for the study overall: The authors proposed that each seasonal influenza vaccination may bring in only a limited number of new T cells.

On this clonotype: The antigen this receptor binds is unknown. No base quality values were provided; no much bigger clone lies one nucleotide off.

The library was prepared using RT-PCR. The reads were generated on an Illumina HiSeq 2500. TCRdb handled the public reads itself, with Q25 trimming in fastp and clone calling in MiXCR, and kept productive beta chains. Merged by CDR3 protein, the rows form single entries marked with the most common genes and DNA. The sample contains 500,000 to 700,000 distinct CDR3 sequences, around a quarter of them found a single time. Together, the top ten hold under 3.5% of the sample. Measured from the cysteine to the phenylalanine, the CDR3 is 14 residues long. Solely the CDR3 DNA is kept, with 42 bases framed from the first base. Deletion took 3 bases off V and 8 bases off J, with a span of 16 bases between the germline ends. Via the germline V gene, CDR1 is MNHNS and CDR2 SASEGT. These data were likewise used in another study, on T cells expressing NK-cell markers. Drawing on the second study: 5'RACE template switching, by which a universal primer site and unique molecular identifiers were added, was used to make TCR beta cDNA libraries. TCR beta-chain repertoires were profiled in sorted CD3+CD56+NKG2C+, CD3+CD56+NKG2C- and CD3+CD56-NKG2C+ T-cell subsets from several donors. Of the eight sequenced donors, seven were found to be HCMV-seropositive and one was found to be HCMV-seronegative. In several experiments an anti-gammadeltaTCR antibody was added to restrict sorting to alphabetaTCR-expressing T cells. In a handful of donors, the dominant CD3+CD56+NKG2C+ clonotypes were among the top 10 CD8+ clonotypes and accounted for roughly 1.0-8% of CD8+ T cells. Those dominant clonotypes were again the most abundant among CD3+CD56-NKG2C+ cells in a handful of donors, at roughly 25-60.1%. It remained unclear whether the expanded NKG2C-expressing T cell clones were specific for HCMV antigens. All eight donors whose samples were sequenced were randomly selected healthy volunteers, three of them men and five women. HCMV serostatus was determined by detecting HCMV-specific IgG in serum with a commercial ELISA kit. Ficoll density gradient centrifugation was used to isolate peripheral blood mononuclear cells from blood. Magnetic immunoseparation with Miltenyi isolation kits was used to isolate CD4+ and CD8+ T cells from PBMC. Priming for cDNA synthesis came from the TCR beta constant segment, and two successive PCR amplification steps followed. The libraries were sequenced on Illumina HiSeq 2000/2500, MiSeq or NextSeq, producing 2 x 150 bp reads. MIGEC handled demultiplexing of the reads and grouping by UMI, while MiTCR was used to assemble and quantify clonotypes. Only TCR cDNA sequences supported by at least two reads were kept to exclude erroneous sequences. Downstream repertoire analysis used the tcR package, and clonotypes were matched across fractions by CDR3 nucleotide sequence plus V segment. Antigen specificity was annotated against VDJdb with VDJmatch, allowing one amino acid substitution in CDR3.

The material sequenced was CD4+ T cells sorted from PBMCs, taken approximately 13 days after vaccination. The sequence came from a man aged 45-65 years who received an inactivated influenza vaccine. Donor details come from another sample of the same person, matched by shared clones. The sequence links TRBV6-1 to TRBJ1-1, with TRBD1 tentatively as D gene (6 bases match). The nucleotides are TGTGCCAGCAGTGATGCGGGGGGCGCGTTAGAAGCTTTCTTT. The resulting protein is CASSDAGGALEAFF.